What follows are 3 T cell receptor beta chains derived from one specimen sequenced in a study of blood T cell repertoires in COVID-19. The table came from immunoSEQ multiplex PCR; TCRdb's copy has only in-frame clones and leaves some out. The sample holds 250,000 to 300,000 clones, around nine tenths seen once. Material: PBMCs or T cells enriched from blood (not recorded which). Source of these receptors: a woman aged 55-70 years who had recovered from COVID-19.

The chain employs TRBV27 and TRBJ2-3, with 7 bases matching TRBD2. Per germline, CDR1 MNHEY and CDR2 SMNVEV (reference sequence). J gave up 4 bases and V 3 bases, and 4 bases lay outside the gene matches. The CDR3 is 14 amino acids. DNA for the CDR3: TGTGCCAGCAGTTTGGCGGGAGTACCAGATACGCAGTATTTT. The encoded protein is CASSLAGVPDTQYF.

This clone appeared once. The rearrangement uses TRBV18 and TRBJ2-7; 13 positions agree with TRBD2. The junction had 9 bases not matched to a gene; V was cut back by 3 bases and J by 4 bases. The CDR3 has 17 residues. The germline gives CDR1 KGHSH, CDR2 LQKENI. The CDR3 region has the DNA TGTGCCAGCTCACCCTCCGGACTAGCGGGGGACCATTACGAGCAGTACTTC. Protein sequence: CASSPSGLAGDHYEQYF.

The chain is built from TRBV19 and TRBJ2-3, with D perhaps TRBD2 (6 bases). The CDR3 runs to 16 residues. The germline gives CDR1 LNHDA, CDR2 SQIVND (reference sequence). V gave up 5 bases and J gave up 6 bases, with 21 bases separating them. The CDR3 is CASSGDFGGGMDTQYF. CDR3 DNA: TGTGCCAGTAGTGGGGATTTCGGTGGGGGGATGGATACGCAGTATTTT.